This is a list of T cell receptor beta chains from one sample in a study of T cell responses to AZD1222 COVID-19 vaccine. This table comes from immunoSEQ multiplex PCR, and its TCRdb copy is limited to in-frame clones, with some not included. The repertoire consists of over 110,000 clones, with about nine tenths occurring once and the leading ten covering around 1.6%. Sequencing was performed on peripheral blood, taken 28 days after the second AZD1222 dose. The receptors come from an adult who received the AZD1222 COVID-19 vaccine. CDR3s include the opening cysteine and the closing phenylalanine or tryptophan. D genes are given only for firm matches. Not every row has a clone size; where given, it reads once, few, many or a size class.

clone_size: .; v_call: TRBV7-8; j_call: TRBJ1-1; d_call: .; cdr3_aa: CASSILSTSSNTEAFF; cdr3_nt: TGTGCCAGCAGCATCCTCTCCACGAGTAGTAACACTGAAGCTTTCTTT
clone_size: .; v_call: TRBV10-3; j_call: TRBJ2-1; d_call: TRBD2; cdr3_aa: CAISGGVGYEQFF; cdr3_nt: TGTGCCATCAGCGGGGGGGTAGGATACGAGCAGTTCTTC
clone_size: .; v_call: TRBV5-1; j_call: TRBJ2-1; d_call: TRBD2; cdr3_aa: CASSLGGWSSGSSEQFF; cdr3_nt: TGCGCCAGCAGCTTGGGAGGTTGGAGTAGCGGGAGCAGTGAGCAGTTCTTC
clone_size: .; v_call: TRBV4-3; j_call: TRBJ2-3; d_call: .; cdr3_aa: CASSQVVGERSTDTDTQYF; cdr3_nt: TGCGCCAGCAGCCAAGTGGTGGGTGAACGATCAACGGACACAGATACGCAGTATTTT
clone_size: .; v_call: TRBV2; j_call: TRBJ1-6; d_call: .; cdr3_aa: CASSQPGGRNSPLHF; cdr3_nt: TGTGCCAGCAGTCAACCCGGGGGAAGAAATTCACCCCTCCACTTT
clone_size: .; v_call: TRBV28; j_call: TRBJ2-5; d_call: TRBD2; cdr3_aa: CASSLGTIETQYF; cdr3_nt: TGTGCCAGCAGTTTGGGGACTATTGAGACCCAGTACTTC
clone_size: .; v_call: TRBV12-3/TRBV12-4; j_call: TRBJ1-6; d_call: .; cdr3_aa: CASEVLGGSPLHF; cdr3_nt: TGTGCCAGTGAGGTCCTTGGCGGTTCACCCCTCCACTTT
clone_size: .; v_call: TRBV11-3; j_call: TRBJ2-3; d_call: .; cdr3_aa: CASSLDRATDTQYF; cdr3_nt: TGTGCCAGCAGCTTAGATCGAGCTACAGATACGCAGTATTTT
clone_size: once; v_call: TRBV6-2/TRBV6-3; j_call: TRBJ1-1; d_call: .; cdr3_aa: CASSSPWGGVAEAFF; cdr3_nt: TGTGCCAGCAGCTCTCCGTGGGGAGGCGTGGCTGAAGCTTTCTTT
clone_size: .; v_call: TRBV6-5; j_call: TRBJ1-2; d_call: TRBD1; cdr3_aa: CASSYSGQGNYGYTF; cdr3_nt: TGTGCCAGCAGTTACTCGGGACAGGGCAACTATGGCTACACCTTC
clone_size: .; v_call: TRBV11-2; j_call: TRBJ2-1; d_call: TRBD2; cdr3_aa: CASSLVASGSSHNEQFF; cdr3_nt: TGTGCCAGCAGCTTAGTGGCTAGCGGGAGTAGCCACAATGAGCAGTTCTTC
clone_size: .; v_call: TRBV5-1; j_call: TRBJ1-6; d_call: .; cdr3_aa: CASSLVAEFSPLHF; cdr3_nt: TGCGCCAGCAGCTTGGTAGCGGAATTTTCACCCCTCCACTTT
clone_size: .; v_call: TRBV7-9; j_call: TRBJ2-1; d_call: TRBD1; cdr3_aa: CASSRDRGSPFF; cdr3_nt: TGTGCCAGCAGCAGGGACAGGGGGTCCCCGTTCTTC
clone_size: once; v_call: TRBV19; j_call: TRBJ1-1; d_call: .; cdr3_aa: CASNQFPNTEAFF; cdr3_nt: TGTGCCAGTAATCAGTTCCCGAACACTGAAGCTTTCTTT
clone_size: .; v_call: TRBV4-2; j_call: TRBJ2-1; d_call: .; cdr3_aa: CASSQDRRGTRSPSSYNEQFF; cdr3_nt: TGTGCCAGCAGCCAAGATCGGCGGGGCACCCGTTCTCCCAGCTCCTACAATGAGCAGTTCTTC
clone_size: .; v_call: TRBV6-6; j_call: TRBJ1-1; d_call: TRBD1; cdr3_aa: CASSQRGWDRGLLPKDTEAFF; cdr3_nt: TGTGCCAGCAGCCAAAGGGGGTGGGACAGGGGACTGCTTCCTAAAGACACTGAAGCTTTCTTT
clone_size: .; v_call: TRBV29-1; j_call: TRBJ1-1; d_call: .; cdr3_aa: CSERPVGTEAFF; cdr3_nt: TGCAGCGAGCGACCGGTGGGCACTGAAGCTTTCTTT
clone_size: .; v_call: TRBV24-1; j_call: TRBJ1-5; d_call: TRBD1; cdr3_aa: CATSDPRTGGGQPQHF; cdr3_nt: TGTGCCACCAGTGACCCTAGGACAGGGGGCGGGCAGCCCCAGCATTTT
clone_size: .; v_call: TRBV24-1; j_call: TRBJ2-1; d_call: TRBD2; cdr3_aa: CATKASGTYNEQFF; cdr3_nt: TGTGCCACCAAGGCTAGCGGGACGTACAATGAGCAGTTCTTC
clone_size: .; v_call: TRBV7-3; j_call: TRBJ2-5; d_call: .; cdr3_aa: CASSQAGPGDETQYF; cdr3_nt: TGTGCCAGCAGCCAAGCGGGGCCAGGGGATGAGACCCAGTACTTC
clone_size: .; v_call: TRBV27; j_call: TRBJ1-5; d_call: .; cdr3_aa: CASSLEANSNQPQHF; cdr3_nt: TGTGCCAGCAGTTTAGAGGCGAATAGCAATCAGCCCCAGCATTTT
clone_size: .; v_call: TRBV30; j_call: TRBJ1-4; d_call: TRBD1; cdr3_aa: CAWSVRWGQGATNEKLFF; cdr3_nt: TGTGCCTGGAGTGTAAGATGGGGACAGGGTGCAACTAATGAAAAACTGTTTTTT
clone_size: .; v_call: TRBV20-1; j_call: TRBJ1-1; d_call: .; cdr3_aa: CSATTDSEAFF; cdr3_nt: TGCAGTGCTACTACTGACAGTGAAGCTTTCTTT
clone_size: .; v_call: TRBV30; j_call: TRBJ2-1; d_call: TRBD2; cdr3_aa: CAWSIIKLAGGLDSSYNEQFF; cdr3_nt: TGTGCCTGGAGCATAATTAAACTAGCGGGAGGTCTCGATAGCTCCTACAATGAGCAGTTCTTC
clone_size: .; v_call: TRBV2; j_call: TRBJ2-5; d_call: .; cdr3_aa: CASKVDSGETQYF; cdr3_nt: TGTGCCAGCAAAGTGGACAGCGGGGAGACCCAGTACTTC
clone_size: once; v_call: TRBV6-5; j_call: TRBJ1-4; d_call: .; cdr3_aa: CASTKGGAGGKLFF; cdr3_nt: TGTGCCAGCACCAAAGGGGGTGCCGGCGGAAAACTGTTTTTT
clone_size: once; v_call: TRBV28; j_call: TRBJ1-2; d_call: TRBD1; cdr3_aa: CASRYRQGAVYGYTF; cdr3_nt: TGTGCCAGCAGATACCGACAGGGGGCAGTCTATGGCTACACCTTC
clone_size: .; v_call: TRBV6-5; j_call: TRBJ2-1; d_call: TRBD1; cdr3_aa: CASKRTGHNEQFF; cdr3_nt: TGTGCCAGCAAGCGGACAGGGCACAATGAGCAGTTCTTC
clone_size: once; v_call: TRBV4-1; j_call: TRBJ1-4; d_call: .; cdr3_aa: CASSQVPGLNEKLFF; cdr3_nt: TGCGCCAGCAGCCAAGTCCCGGGATTAAACGAAAAACTGTTTTTT
clone_size: .; v_call: TRBV5-1; j_call: TRBJ2-2; d_call: .; cdr3_aa: CASSLDGAGELFF; cdr3_nt: TGCGCCAGCAGCTTGGATGGGGCTGGGGAGCTGTTTTTT
clone_size: once; v_call: TRBV12-3/TRBV12-4; j_call: TRBJ2-3; d_call: .; cdr3_aa: CASAYLGEQYF; cdr3_nt: TGTGCCAGCGCCTACCTCGGAGAGCAGTATTTT
clone_size: .; v_call: TRBV3-1/TRBV3-2; j_call: TRBJ2-3; d_call: .; cdr3_aa: CASSLLTGTDTQYF; cdr3_nt: TGTGCCAGCAGCCTTCTCACAGGCACAGATACGCAGTATTTT
clone_size: .; v_call: TRBV14; j_call: TRBJ2-3; d_call: TRBD2; cdr3_aa: CASSQVRREGFTDTQYF; cdr3_nt: TGTGCCAGCAGCCAAGTAAGGCGGGAGGGATTCACAGATACGCAGTATTTT
clone_size: .; v_call: TRBV19; j_call: TRBJ2-3; d_call: .; cdr3_aa: CASSLSSASDTQYF; cdr3_nt: TGTGCCAGTAGTCTCAGTTCGGCTTCAGATACGCAGTATTTT
clone_size: .; v_call: TRBV12-3/TRBV12-4; j_call: TRBJ1-5; d_call: .; cdr3_aa: CASRGREQPQHF; cdr3_nt: TGTGCCAGCAGGGGAAGGGAACAGCCCCAGCATTTT
clone_size: .; v_call: TRBV29-1; j_call: TRBJ1-3; d_call: .; cdr3_aa: CSVERVSGNTIYF; cdr3_nt: TGCAGCGTTGAAAGGGTCTCTGGAAACACCATATATTTT
clone_size: .; v_call: TRBV23-1; j_call: TRBJ1-5; d_call: .; cdr3_aa: CASSHKGSSNQPQHF; cdr3_nt: TGCGCCAGCAGTCACAAGGGATCGAGCAATCAGCCCCAGCATTTT
clone_size: .; v_call: TRBV5-1; j_call: TRBJ1-5; d_call: .; cdr3_aa: CASSADTAPNQPQHF; cdr3_nt: TGCGCCAGCAGCGCTGACACCGCACCCAATCAGCCCCAGCATTTT
clone_size: few; v_call: TRBV5-8; j_call: TRBJ1-5; d_call: .; cdr3_aa: CASSLGVGAGNQPQHF; cdr3_nt: TGTGCCAGCAGCTTGGGGGTGGGAGCAGGCAATCAGCCCCAGCATTTT
clone_size: .; v_call: TRBV2; j_call: TRBJ2-3; d_call: TRBD2; cdr3_aa: CASRGTSGTDTQYF; cdr3_nt: TGTGCCAGCAGAGGGACTAGCGGCACAGATACGCAGTATTTT
clone_size: .; v_call: TRBV9; j_call: TRBJ1-3; d_call: .; cdr3_aa: CASSVEGIDGNTIYF; cdr3_nt: TGTGCCAGCAGCGTAGAGGGGATTGACGGAAACACCATATATTTT
clone_size: .; v_call: TRBV6-5; j_call: TRBJ2-7; d_call: .; cdr3_aa: CASSPRAINYEQYF; cdr3_nt: TGTGCCAGCAGCCCACGCGCGATTAACTACGAGCAGTACTTC
clone_size: .; v_call: TRBV28; j_call: TRBJ2-1; d_call: TRBD2; cdr3_aa: CASSRVAGVSNEQFF; cdr3_nt: TGTGCCAGCAGCCGCGTGGCGGGAGTATCAAATGAGCAGTTCTTC
clone_size: .; v_call: TRBV14; j_call: TRBJ2-2; d_call: .; cdr3_aa: CASSQALGGGELFF; cdr3_nt: TGTGCCAGCAGCCAAGCTTTGGGAGGCGGGGAGCTGTTTTTT
clone_size: once; v_call: TRBV25-1; j_call: TRBJ2-5; d_call: .; cdr3_aa: CASSKSPQETQYF; cdr3_nt: TGTGCCAGCAGTAAATCGCCCCAAGAGACCCAGTACTTC
clone_size: .; v_call: TRBV15; j_call: TRBJ2-7; d_call: TRBD2; cdr3_aa: CATSRGLAEQYF; cdr3_nt: TGTGCCACCAGCAGGGGACTAGCGGAGCAGTACTTC